This TCR beta chain is from a study of CD8+CD57+ T cells in acquired aplastic anemia. Study overall: Recorded DNA amounts for sorted CD4+ and CD8+ cells had an average of around 3.5 ug.

Investigators profiled TCR beta VDJ and CDR3 from genomic DNA template. TCRdb used MiXCR to reprocess the reads, holding one entry per CDR3 protein. The table lists 150,000 to 200,000 distinct CDR3 sequences, around 65% of them singletons. V was clipped by 5 bases and J by 4 bases; unmatched bases: 10. The CDR3 totals 16 residues. CDR1 and CDR2 from the germline V gene are SGHTA and FQGNSA. At least ten counts were recorded for this clonotype. The chain joins TRBV7-2 to TRBJ1-2, with TRBD1 matching 10 bases. This receptor was identified in a human donor with severe aplastic anemia or a healthy control (not recorded which). Sequencing was carried out using sorted CD4+, CD8+, or CD8+CD57+ T cells (not recorded which) from PBMCs. CDR3 amino acids: CASSPLTGGDIYGYTF. For the CDR3, the DNA is TGTGCCAGCAGCCCACTGACAGGGGGCGATATCTATGGCTACACCTTC.